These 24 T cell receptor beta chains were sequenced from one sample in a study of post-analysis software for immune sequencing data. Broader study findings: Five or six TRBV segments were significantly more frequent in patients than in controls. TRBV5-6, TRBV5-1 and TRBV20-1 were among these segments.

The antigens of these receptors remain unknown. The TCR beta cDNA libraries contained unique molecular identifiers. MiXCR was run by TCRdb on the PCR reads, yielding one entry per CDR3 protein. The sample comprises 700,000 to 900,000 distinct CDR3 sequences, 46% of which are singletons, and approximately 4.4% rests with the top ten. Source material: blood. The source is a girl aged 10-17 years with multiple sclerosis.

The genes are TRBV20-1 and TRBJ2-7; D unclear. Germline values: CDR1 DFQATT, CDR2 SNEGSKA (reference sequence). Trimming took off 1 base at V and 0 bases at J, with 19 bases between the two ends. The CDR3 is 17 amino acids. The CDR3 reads CSARVDPRWTHSYEQYF. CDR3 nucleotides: TGCAGTGCTAGAGTTGACCCGCGTTGGACCCACTCCTACGAGCAGTACTTC.

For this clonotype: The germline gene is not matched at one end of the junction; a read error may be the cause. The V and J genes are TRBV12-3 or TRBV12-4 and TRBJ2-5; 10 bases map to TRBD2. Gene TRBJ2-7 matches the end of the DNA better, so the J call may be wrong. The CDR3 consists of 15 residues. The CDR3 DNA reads TGTGCCAGCAGTCTAGCGGGAGTGGTCCGGGGCGAGCAGTACTTC. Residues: CASSLAGVVRGEQYF.

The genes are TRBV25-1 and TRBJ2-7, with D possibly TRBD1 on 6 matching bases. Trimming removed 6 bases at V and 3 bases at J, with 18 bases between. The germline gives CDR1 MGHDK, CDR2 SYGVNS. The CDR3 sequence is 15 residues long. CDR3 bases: TGTGCCAGCAGCCTCGGAGCAGGGGCCCTCTACGAGCAGTACTTC. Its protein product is CASSLGAGALYEQYF.

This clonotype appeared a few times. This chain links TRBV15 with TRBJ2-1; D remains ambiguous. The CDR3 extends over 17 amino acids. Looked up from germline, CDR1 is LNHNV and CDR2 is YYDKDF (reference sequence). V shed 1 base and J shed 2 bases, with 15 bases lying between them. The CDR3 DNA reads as TGTGCCACCAGCAGAGCCTCGTGGGCGGCAACCTACAATGAGCAGTTCTTC. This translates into CATSRASWAATYNEQFF.

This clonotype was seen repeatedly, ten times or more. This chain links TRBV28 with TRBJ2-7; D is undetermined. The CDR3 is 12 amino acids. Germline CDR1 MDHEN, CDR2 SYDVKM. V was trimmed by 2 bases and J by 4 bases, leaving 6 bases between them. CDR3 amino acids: CASSLLSYEQYF. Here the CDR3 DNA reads TGTGCCAGCAGTTTACTGTCATACGAGCAGTACTTC.

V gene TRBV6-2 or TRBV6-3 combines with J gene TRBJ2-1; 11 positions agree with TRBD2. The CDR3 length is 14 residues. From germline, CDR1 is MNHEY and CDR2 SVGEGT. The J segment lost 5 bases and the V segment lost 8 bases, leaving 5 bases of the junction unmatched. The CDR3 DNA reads TGTGCCAGCGGCTGGACTAGCGGGCACAATGAGCAGTTCTTC. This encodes CASGWTSGHNEQFF.

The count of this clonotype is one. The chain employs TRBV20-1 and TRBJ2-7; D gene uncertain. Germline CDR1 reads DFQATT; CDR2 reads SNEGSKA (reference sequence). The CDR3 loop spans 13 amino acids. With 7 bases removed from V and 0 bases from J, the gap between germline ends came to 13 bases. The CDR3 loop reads CSGETGYSYEQYF. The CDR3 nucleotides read TGCAGTGGCGAGACTGGTTACTCCTACGAGCAGTACTTC.

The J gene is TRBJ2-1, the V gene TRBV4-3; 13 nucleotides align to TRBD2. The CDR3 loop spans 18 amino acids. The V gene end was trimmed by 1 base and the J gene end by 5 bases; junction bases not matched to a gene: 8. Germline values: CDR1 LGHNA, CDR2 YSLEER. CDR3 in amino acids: CASSQGHTGTSGNNEQFF. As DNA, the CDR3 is TGCGCCAGCAGCCAAGGGCACACCGGGACTAGCGGGAACAATGAGCAGTTCTTC.

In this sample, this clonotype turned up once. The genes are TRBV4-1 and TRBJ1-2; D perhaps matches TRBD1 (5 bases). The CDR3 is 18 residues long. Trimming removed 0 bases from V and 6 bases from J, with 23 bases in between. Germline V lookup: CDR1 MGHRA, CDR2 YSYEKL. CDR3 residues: CASSQDPPGVRRDHGYTF. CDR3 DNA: TGCGCCAGCAGCCAAGATCCCCCCGGGGTACGCAGGGACCATGGCTACACCTTC.

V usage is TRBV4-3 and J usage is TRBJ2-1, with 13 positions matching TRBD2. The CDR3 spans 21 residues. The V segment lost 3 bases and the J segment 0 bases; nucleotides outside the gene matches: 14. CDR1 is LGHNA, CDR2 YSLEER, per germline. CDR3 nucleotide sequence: TGCGCCAGCAGCCATCGGGCCTGGACTAGCGGGAGTTCGAGCTCCTACAATGAGCAGTTCTTC. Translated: CASSHRAWTSGSSSSYNEQFF.

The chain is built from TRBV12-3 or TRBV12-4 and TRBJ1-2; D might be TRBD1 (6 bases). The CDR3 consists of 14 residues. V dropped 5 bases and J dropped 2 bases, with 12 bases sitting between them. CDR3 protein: CASSPQGLNYGYTF. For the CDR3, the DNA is TGTGCCAGCAGTCCACAGGGCTTGAACTATGGCTACACCTTC.

The CDR3 DNA reads as TGTGCCACCAGTGATCCAAGACAGGGCCCCGAGCAGTACTTC. Translated, it gives CATSDPRQGPEQYF. The V and J genes are TRBV24-1 and TRBJ2-7, with TRBD1 identical over 7 bases. V lost 3 bases to trimming and J lost 6 bases; unmatched junction nucleotides: 7. Germline CDR1 reads KGHDR; CDR2 reads SFDVKD. The CDR3 totals 14 residues.

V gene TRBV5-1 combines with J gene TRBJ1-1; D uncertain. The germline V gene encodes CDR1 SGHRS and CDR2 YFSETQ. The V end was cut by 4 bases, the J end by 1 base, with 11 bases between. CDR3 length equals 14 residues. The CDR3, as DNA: TGCGCCAGCAGCGAACGACCGGGGAACACTGAAGCTTTCTTT. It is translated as CASSERPGNTEAFF.

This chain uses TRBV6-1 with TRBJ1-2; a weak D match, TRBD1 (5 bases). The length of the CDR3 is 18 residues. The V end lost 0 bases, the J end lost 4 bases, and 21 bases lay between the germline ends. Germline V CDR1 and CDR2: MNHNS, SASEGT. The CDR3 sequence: CASSEALQGLSRGYGYTF. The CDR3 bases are TGTGCCAGCAGTGAAGCGCTTCAGGGCCTCTCCCGGGGCTATGGCTACACCTTC.

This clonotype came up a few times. CDR3: CASSSGTQFF. The CDR3 DNA reads TGTGCCAGCAGTTCCGGGACGCAGTTCTTC. The chain joins TRBV12-3 or TRBV12-4 to TRBJ2-1; either TRBD1 or TRBD2 may supply D (5 bases each). V was pared by 4 bases and J by 12 bases, with 7 bases between. The CDR3 spans 10 residues.

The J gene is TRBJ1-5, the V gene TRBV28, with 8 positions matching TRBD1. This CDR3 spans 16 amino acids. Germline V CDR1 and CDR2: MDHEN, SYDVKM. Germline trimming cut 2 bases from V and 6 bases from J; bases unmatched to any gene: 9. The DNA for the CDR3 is TGTGCCAGCAGTTTAAAGGGGCAGGGGGCCGGTCAGCCCCAGCATTTT. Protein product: CASSLKGQGAGQPQHF.

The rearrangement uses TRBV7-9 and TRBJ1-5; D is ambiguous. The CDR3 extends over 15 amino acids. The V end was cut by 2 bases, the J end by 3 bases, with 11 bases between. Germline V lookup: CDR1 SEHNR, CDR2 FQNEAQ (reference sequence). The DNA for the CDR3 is TGTGCCAGCAGCTTATCGCGCCAACCCAATCAGCCCCAGCATTTT. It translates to CASSLSRQPNQPQHF.

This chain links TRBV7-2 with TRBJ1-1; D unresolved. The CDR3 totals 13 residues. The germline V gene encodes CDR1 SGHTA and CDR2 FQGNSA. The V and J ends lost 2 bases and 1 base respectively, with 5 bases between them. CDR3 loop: CASSLMGNTEAFF. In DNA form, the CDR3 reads TGTGCCAGCAGCTTAATGGGGAACACTGAAGCTTTCTTT.

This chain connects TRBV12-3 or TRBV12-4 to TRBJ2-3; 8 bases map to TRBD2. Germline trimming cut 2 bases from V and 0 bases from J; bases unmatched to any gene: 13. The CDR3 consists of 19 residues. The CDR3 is CASSLWTFAGGGSTDTQYF. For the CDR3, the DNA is TGTGCCAGCAGTTTATGGACTTTCGCGGGAGGCGGGAGCACAGATACGCAGTATTTT.

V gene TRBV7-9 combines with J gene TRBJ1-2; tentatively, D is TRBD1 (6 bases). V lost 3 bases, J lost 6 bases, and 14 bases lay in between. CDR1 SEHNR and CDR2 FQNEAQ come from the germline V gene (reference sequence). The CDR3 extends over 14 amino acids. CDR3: CASSFLGGSDGYTF. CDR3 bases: TGTGCCAGCAGCTTTCTGGGGGGCAGTGATGGCTACACCTTC.

The CDR3 bases are TGTGCCAGCAGTGGGGGACTGACAGGGATGGGCACTGAAGCTTTCTTT. Encoded protein: CASSGGLTGMGTEAFF. The J gene is TRBJ1-1, the V gene TRBV6-1, with 7 bases lining up with TRBD1. With 4 bases clipped from V and 4 bases from J, the junction kept 12 bases outside the gene matches. Germline V gene data show CDR1 as MNHNS and CDR2 as SASEGT. The CDR3 sequence is 16 residues long.

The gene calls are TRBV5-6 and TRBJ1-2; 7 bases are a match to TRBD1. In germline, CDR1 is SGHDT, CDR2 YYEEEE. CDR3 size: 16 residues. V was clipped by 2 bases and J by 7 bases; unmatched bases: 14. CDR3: CASSFGRGPLLIGYTF. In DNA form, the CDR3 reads TGTGCCAGCAGCTTCGGGAGGGGGCCTCTCTTAATTGGCTACACCTTC.

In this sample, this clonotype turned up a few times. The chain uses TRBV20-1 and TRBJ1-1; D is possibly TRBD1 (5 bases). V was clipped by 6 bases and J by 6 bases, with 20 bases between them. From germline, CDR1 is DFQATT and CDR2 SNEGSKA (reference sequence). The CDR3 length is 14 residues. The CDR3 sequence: CSAPSGQKIAEAFF. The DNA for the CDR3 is TGCAGTGCCCCGTCGGGGCAGAAGATAGCTGAAGCTTTCTTT.

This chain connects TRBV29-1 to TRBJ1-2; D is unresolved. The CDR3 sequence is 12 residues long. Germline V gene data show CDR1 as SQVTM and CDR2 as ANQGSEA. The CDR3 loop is CTILGSNYGYTF. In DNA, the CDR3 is TGCACCATCCTGGGCAGTAACTATGGCTACACCTTC.